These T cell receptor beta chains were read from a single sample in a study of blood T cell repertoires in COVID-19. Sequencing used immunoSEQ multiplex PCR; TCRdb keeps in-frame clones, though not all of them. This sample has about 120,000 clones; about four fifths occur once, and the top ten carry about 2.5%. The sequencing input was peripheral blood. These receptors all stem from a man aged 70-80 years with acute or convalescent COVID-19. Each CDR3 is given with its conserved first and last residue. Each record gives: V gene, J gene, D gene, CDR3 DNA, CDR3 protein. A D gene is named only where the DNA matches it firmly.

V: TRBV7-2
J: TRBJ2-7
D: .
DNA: TGTGCCAGCAGCTTAGCAGGGGGAAGCTCCTACGAGCAGTACTTC
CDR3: CASSLAGGSSYEQYF

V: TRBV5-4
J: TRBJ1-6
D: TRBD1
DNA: TGTGCCAGCAGCTTGGCCTTGGGGACAGATTCACCCCTCCACTTT
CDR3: CASSLALGTDSPLHF

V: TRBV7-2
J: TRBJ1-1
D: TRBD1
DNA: TGTGCCAGCAGCCAGGGACAGCATGAAGCTTTCTTT
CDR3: CASSQGQHEAFF

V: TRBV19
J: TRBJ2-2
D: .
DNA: TGTGCCAGTGGGACTTATACCACCGGGGAGCTGTTTTTT
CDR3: CASGTYTTGELFF

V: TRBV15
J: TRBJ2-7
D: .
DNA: TGTGCCACCAGCCGAAGTCCGGAGAGCTCCTACGAGCAGTACTTC
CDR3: CATSRSPESSYEQYF

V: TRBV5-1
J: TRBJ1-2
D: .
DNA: TGCGCCAGCAGCTTGGGACTCGACGGTGGCTACACCTTC
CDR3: CASSLGLDGGYTF

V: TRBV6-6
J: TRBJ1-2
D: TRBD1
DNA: TGTGCCAGCAGCCGGGGCGGGACAGAAAAAAACTATGGCTACACCTTC
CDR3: CASSRGGTEKNYGYTF

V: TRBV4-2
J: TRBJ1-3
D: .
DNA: TGTGCCAGCAGCCAAGAATCAGGGGCATTGGGAAACACCATATATTTT
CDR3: CASSQESGALGNTIYF

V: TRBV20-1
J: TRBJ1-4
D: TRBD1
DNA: TGCAGTGCTAGTAGGGAAGGGGGCATCTCTAATGAAAAACTGTTTTTT
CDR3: CSASREGGISNEKLFF

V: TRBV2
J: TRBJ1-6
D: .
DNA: TGTGCCAGCAGCAGGGGCTATAATTCACCCCTCCACTTT
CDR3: CASSRGYNSPLHF

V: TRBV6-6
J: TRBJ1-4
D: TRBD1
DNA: TGTGCCAGCAGTCTACGGGACAGGTTTGAAAAACTGTTTTTT
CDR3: CASSLRDRFEKLFF

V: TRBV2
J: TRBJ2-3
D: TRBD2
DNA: TGTGCCAGCATGGAGACTAGCGGGGGGTTTTTAGATACGCAGTATTTT
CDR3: CASMETSGGFLDTQYF

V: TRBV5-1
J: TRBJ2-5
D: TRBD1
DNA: TGCGCCAGCAGCGATCAGGGGGCGAAAGAGACCCAGTACTTC
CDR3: CASSDQGAKETQYF

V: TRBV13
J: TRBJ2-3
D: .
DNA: TGTGCCAGCAGCCTCCCAGGGCAGGATACGCAGTATTTT
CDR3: CASSLPGQDTQYF